This is a list of T cell receptor beta chains from one sample in a study of Ad26.COV2.S vaccination and SARS-CoV-2 variants. Profiling relied on immunoSEQ multiplex PCR, and the TCRdb table lists in-frame clones only, not all of them. The table records 350,000 to 450,000 clones, about 92% of them present only once. Source: peripheral blood, taken in a trial of Ad26.COV2.S vaccine versus placebo. The receptor set was obtained from a person between 18 and 65 years old who received the Ad26.COV2.S COVID-19 vaccine or a placebo. The CDR3 runs from the conserved cysteine through the conserved F or W. D genes are given only for firm matches. Rows may omit the clone size; those that give it use once, few, many or a size class.

>NA|TRBJ2-3|TRBV13|NA
TGTGCCAGCAGCTCTCCTCGGGACTTTTTAGGTACGCAGTATTTT
CASSSPRDFLGTQYF
>many|TRBJ2-7|TRBV12-3/TRBV12-4|NA
TGTGCCAGCAGGGACGGTCTGGCCTACGAGCAGTACTTC
CASRDGLAYEQYF
>NA|TRBJ2-2|TRBV28|NA
TGTGCCAGCAGTGCCCGTGATGGGGAGCTGTTTTTT
CASSARDGELFF
>NA|TRBJ2-7|TRBV19|NA
TGTGCCAGTAGTAAGGCGGTCGGCTCCTACGAGCAGTACTTC
CASSKAVGSYEQYF
>NA|TRBJ2-2|TRBV9|NA
TGTGCCAGCAGCGTAAGAGGGGCGCAGGGCGGGGAGCTGTTTTTT
CASSVRGAQGGELFF
>NA|TRBJ2-7|TRBV5-5|TRBD2
TGTGCCAGCAGGGGAGGGGTTGGGTACGAGCAGTACTTC
CASRGGVGYEQYF
>NA|TRBJ2-5|TRBV28|NA
TGTGCCACTACAGAGTGGAAGACCCAGTACTTC
CATTEWKTQYF
>NA|TRBJ2-7|TRBV19|NA
TGTGCCAGTAGCAAACAGGGTCATAATCCGTACGAGCAGTACTTC
CASSKQGHNPYEQYF
>NA|TRBJ2-1|TRBV6-5|NA
TGTGCCAGCAATCGAAGAGGCGGGGCTGAGCAGTTCTTC
CASNRRGGAEQFF
>once|TRBJ2-5|TRBV2|TRBD2
TGTGCCAGCCGTAGCGGGGTCTGGGAGACCCAGTACTTC
CASRSGVWETQYF
>NA|TRBJ2-7|TRBV27|TRBD1
TGTGCCAGCACTTCCGGGACAGGTTCCTACGAGCAGTACTTC
CASTSGTGSYEQYF
>few|TRBJ2-7|TRBV5-6|TRBD2
TGTGCCAGCAGCTCAGGGACTAGCCTAAAATCCTACGAGCAGTACTTC
CASSSGTSLKSYEQYF
>NA|TRBJ2-5|TRBV12-3/TRBV12-4|NA
TGTGCCAGCAGTTTTACGGAGACCCAGTACTTC
CASSFTETQYF
>NA|TRBJ2-5|TRBV7-2|NA
TGTGCCAGCAGCTTAGCCGGGGCCGGTGAGACCCAGTACTTC
CASSLAGAGETQYF
>NA|TRBJ2-1|TRBV28|NA
TGTGCCAGCGTTCTCTTGGGTCAGGGGTACAATGAGCAGTTCTTC
CASVLLGQGYNEQFF
>NA|TRBJ2-5|TRBV19|TRBD2
TGTGCCAGTAGTAAGGGACTAGCGGGGGGCTATCTCGATCCCCAAGAGACCCAGTACTTC
CASSKGLAGGYLDPQETQYF
>NA|TRBJ1-5|TRBV18|NA
TGTGCCAGCTCACCACCGGGGGAGCCCCAGCATTTT
CASSPPGEPQHF
>NA|TRBJ2-3|TRBV18|TRBD1
TGTGCCAGCTCACCACTGACAGGGATCCCAGATACGCAGTATTTT
CASSPLTGIPDTQYF